A selection of T cell receptor beta chains follows, all from one sample in a study of blood T cells in healthy people across ages. Each CDR3 protein gets one entry after TCRdb re-called the 5' RACE reads with MiXCR. The sample has 700,000 to 900,000 distinct CDR3 sequences, under 30% seen once. These data were likewise used in another study, on T cells of mothers and their children.

The sequencing sample was made of blood. Receptors originate from a boy under 18 in good health. Both conserved end residues are part of each CDR3. Each record gives: clone size, V gene, J gene, D gene, CDR3 protein, CDR3 DNA. A D gene is named only where the DNA matches it firmly. Clone size, where shown, is once, few, many, or a class for clones that have expanded.

few,TRBV6-1,TRBJ2-5,TRBD1,CASKNLDRGQQTQYF,TGTGCCAGCAAGAACTTAGACAGGGGGCAACAGACCCAGTACTTC
NA,TRBV20-1,TRBJ2-1,TRBD2,CSARLAGNNEQFF,TGCAGTGCTAGACTAGCGGGAAACAATGAGCAGTTCTTC
NA,TRBV6-6,TRBJ2-5,TRBD1,CASSSFFRGHGETQYF,TGTGCCAGCAGTTCGTTTTTCAGGGGGCATGGGGAGACCCAGTACTTC
NA,TRBV29-1,TRBJ2-3,NA,CSTWDNTDTQYF,TGCAGCACCTGGGACAACACAGATACGCAGTATTTT
NA,TRBV2,TRBJ2-5,NA,CASRTEEEQYF,TGTGCCAGCAGGACCGAGGAGGAGCAGTACTTC
NA,TRBV29-1,TRBJ1-2,TRBD1,CSVDSGGGYTF,TGCAGCGTTGATTCAGGGGGTGGCTACACCTTC
NA,TRBV2,TRBJ2-5,TRBD2,CASSEYRLAGTQYF,TGTGCCAGCAGTGAATACCGACTAGCCGGGACCCAGTACTTC
NA,TRBV4-2,TRBJ2-3,TRBD2,CASSQFGAGDLPDTQYF,TGTGCCAGCAGCCAATTTGGAGCGGGGGATTTACCAGATACGCAGTATTTT
NA,TRBV11-2,TRBJ1-2,NA,CASCPNPNYGYTF,TGTGCCAGCTGCCCAAACCCTAACTATGGCTACACCTTC
NA,TRBV5-5,TRBJ1-2,NA,CASSFTAYYGYTF,TGTGCCAGCAGCTTCACGGCCTACTATGGCTACACCTTC
once,TRBV6-6,TRBJ2-3,NA,CASSWSPGSTDTQYF,TGTGCCAGCAGTTGGAGCCCGGGTAGCACAGATACGCAGTATTTT
NA,TRBV20-1,TRBJ2-3,TRBD1,CSARGTGYTDTQYF,TGCAGTGCTAGAGGGACAGGGTACACAGACACGCAGTATTTT
few,TRBV29-1,TRBJ1-2,NA,CSVESVVGYGYAF,TGCAGCGTTGAGTCGGTTGTAGGTTATGGCTACGCCTTC
NA,TRBV20-1,TRBJ1-4,NA,CSARDFGAREKLFF,TGCAGTGCTAGAGATTTTGGGGCGAGGGAAAAACTGTTTTTT
NA,TRBV4-1,TRBJ2-1,TRBD2,CASSQARGDYNEQFF,TGCGCCAGCAGCCAAGCGCGGGGGGACTACAATGAGCAGTTCTTC
NA,TRBV11-2,TRBJ2-1,TRBD2,CASTPPERGLYYNEQFF,TGTGCCAGCACCCCCCCCGAGCGGGGGTTATACTACAATGAGCAGTTCTTC
NA,TRBV29-1,TRBJ2-2,NA,CSVVPDTGELFF,TGCAGCGTTGTCCCCGACACCGGGGAGCTGTTTTTT
few,TRBV12-3/TRBV12-4,TRBJ1-3,TRBD1,CASNPGQGLFGNTIYF,TGTGCCAGCAACCCGGGACAGGGGTTGTTTGGAAACACCATATATTTT
NA,TRBV10-3,TRBJ1-1,NA,CAISAPGSDGNLNTEAFF,TGTGCCATCAGTGCCCCGGGGTCGGACGGGAACTTGAACACTGAAGCTTTCTTT
NA,TRBV7-2,TRBJ2-5,NA,CASSHLGRKEETQYF,TGTGCCAGCAGCCACCTGGGGCGGAAAGAAGAGACCCAGTACTTC
NA,TRBV7-9,TRBJ2-1,NA,CASSFLSIGNEQFF,TGTGCCAGCAGCTTCCTCAGCATAGGCAATGAGCAGTTCTTC
NA,TRBV6-1,TRBJ2-2,NA,CASSTAGSRTNTGELFF,TGTGCCAGCAGTACGGCGGGATCAAGGACGAACACCGGGGAGCTGTTTTTT
few,TRBV29-1,TRBJ2-7,NA,CSVEEQGWYEQYF,TGCAGCGTTGAAGAGCAGGGTTGGTACGAGCAGTACTTC
NA,TRBV27,TRBJ2-7,NA,CASSSHCYEQYF,TGTGCCAGCAGTTCGCATTGCTACGAGCAGTACTTC
NA,TRBV29-1,TRBJ1-2,TRBD1,CSVSSNTGASGYTF,TGCAGCGTTAGTTCAAATACAGGGGCTTCTGGCTACACCTTC
NA,TRBV29-1,TRBJ2-1,NA,CSGVGTYTDNEQFF,TGCAGCGGGGTCGGGACCTACACGGACAATGAGCAGTTCTTC
many,TRBV2,TRBJ2-1,TRBD2,CASSRRGSYNEQFF,TGTGCCAGCAGTCGGCGGGGGTCCTACAATGAGCAGTTCTTC
few,TRBV7-2,TRBJ1-2,NA,CASSSGDGYGYTF,TGTGCCAGCAGCTCCGGAGATGGCTATGGCTACACCTTC
many,TRBV5-1,TRBJ2-3,NA,CASSLAGPLGDTQYF,TGCGCCAGCAGCTTGGCGGGGCCCCTAGGGGATACGCAGTATTTT
few,TRBV29-1,TRBJ2-3,TRBD1,CSVRGRTTDTQYF,TGCAGCGTGAGGGGGCGGACCACAGATACGCAGTATTTT
NA,TRBV10-3,TRBJ2-7,NA,CAISEGQSYEQYF,TGTGCCATCAGTGAGGGACAGTCCTACGAGCAGTACTTC
few,TRBV27,TRBJ2-7,NA,CASSLYGVAGYEQYF,TGTGCCAGCAGTTTATATGGGGTGGCGGGCTACGAGCAGTACTTC
many,TRBV20-1,TRBJ1-2,TRBD1,CSAGDRGTYGYTF,TGCAGTGCTGGAGACAGGGGGACATATGGCTACACCTTC
few,TRBV27,TRBJ1-2,TRBD1,CAVRPGQGARGYTF,TGTGCCGTCCGCCCGGGACAGGGGGCACGGGGCTACACCTTC
NA,TRBV20-1,TRBJ1-2,TRBD1,CSANQDRVDGYTF,TGCAGTGCTAACCAGGACAGGGTCGATGGCTACACCTTC
NA,TRBV20-1,TRBJ2-1,NA,CSAKKAGLYNEQFF,TGCAGTGCTAAGAAGGCGGGGCTATACAATGAGCAGTTCTTC
few,TRBV4-2,TRBJ2-2,TRBD1,CASSAGTGGTGELFF,TGTGCCAGCAGCGCGGGGACAGGGGGCACCGGGGAGCTGTTTTTT
few,TRBV6-6,TRBJ2-2,TRBD1,CASSYFRGQNTGELFF,TGTGCCAGCAGTTACTTCAGGGGGCAGAACACCGGGGAGCTGTTTTTT
few,TRBV6-5,TRBJ1-4,NA,CAAGAANEKLFF,TGTGCCGCGGGGGCGGCAAATGAAAAACTGTTTTTT
few,TRBV5-1,TRBJ1-4,NA,CASSLAPQASTNEKLFF,TGCGCCAGCAGCTTGGCCCCCCAGGCGTCAACTAACGAAAAACTGTTTTTT
few,TRBV28,TRBJ2-3,TRBD1,CASNRRDRSTDTQYF,TGTGCCAGCAACCGCCGGGACAGGAGCACAGATACGCAGTATTTT
NA,TRBV6-5,TRBJ2-5,NA,CASSSQVKETQYF,TGTGCCAGCAGCTCTCAGGTGAAAGAGACCCAGTACTTC
NA,TRBV20-1,TRBJ2-7,NA,CSAAQGRNEQYF,TGCAGTGCTGCCCAAGGGAGGAACGAGCAGTACTTC
NA,TRBV20-1,TRBJ2-1,NA,CSARHGREQFF,TGCAGTGCTAGACACGGCAGGGAGCAGTTCTTC
few,TRBV7-3,TRBJ2-3,TRBD1,CASSQDRETDTQYF,TGTGCCAGCAGCCAGGACAGGGAAACAGATACGCAGTATTTT
few,TRBV18,TRBJ1-1,NA,CASSPSYGTEAFF,TGTGCCAGCTCACCATCGTATGGCACTGAAGCTTTCTTT
NA,TRBV12-3/TRBV12-4,TRBJ1-2,NA,CASSFWRTAYGYTF,TGTGCCAGCAGTTTTTGGCGGACCGCCTATGGCTACACCTTC
NA,TRBV6-5,TRBJ1-3,TRBD1,CASSYSTGPLGNTIYF,TGTGCCAGCAGTTACTCGACAGGGCCGCTCGGAAACACCATATATTTT
NA,TRBV11-2,TRBJ2-1,NA,CASNQDSYNEQFF,TGTGCCAGCAACCAGGACAGTTACAATGAGCAGTTCTTC
NA,TRBV9,TRBJ2-5,NA,CASSVALRSGTQYF,TGTGCCAGCAGCGTAGCTTTACGGTCCGGGACCCAGTACTTC
NA,TRBV19,TRBJ2-7,TRBD1,CASSMVQGANSYEQYF,TGTGCCAGTAGTATGGTACAGGGGGCAAACTCCTACGAGCAGTACTTC
NA,TRBV11-2,TRBJ2-1,NA,CASSLDRRSGPFDEQFF,TGTGCCAGCAGCTTAGATCGGAGGTCTGGGCCATTCGATGAGCAGTTCTTC
few,TRBV20-1,TRBJ2-5,NA,CSTQRAETQYF,TGCAGTACCCAGCGCGCGGAGACCCAGTACTTC
NA,TRBV5-1,TRBJ2-3,NA,CASSLGAENTQYF,TGCGCCAGCAGCTTGGGGGCAGAGAATACGCAGTATTTT
NA,TRBV28,TRBJ2-5,TRBD1,CASSLDRWVTEQYF,TGTGCCAGCAGTTTGGACAGGTGGGTGACGGAGCAGTACTTC
few,TRBV28,TRBJ2-7,NA,CASSFPRATTYEQYF,TGTGCCAGCAGTTTTCCCAGGGCTACAACCTACGAGCAGTACTTC
NA,TRBV4-1,TRBJ1-6,TRBD1,CASSLDRVRDSPLHF,TGCGCCAGCAGCCTCGACAGGGTACGGGATTCACCCCTCCACTTT
few,TRBV18,TRBJ1-2,TRBD1,CASSPRGTGPPGYTF,TGTGCCAGCTCACCACGAGGGACAGGGCCCCCGGGCTACACCTTC